Given below is one T cell receptor (beta chain) in context. Its antigen is not identified. This specimen belongs to a study of vaccination and CD4 T cells after COVID-19. Turning to the study itself: In the convalescent cohort, there were six males and four females, two of them Hispanic.

Indicated treatment: approximately 11-day PBMC culture with coronavirus spike peptide pools or control peptides (ViraFEST assay). CDR3 length: 16 residues. Germline V gene lookup returns CDR1 SGHTA and CDR2 FQGNSA. V shed 6 bases and J 5 bases; nucleotides not matched to a gene: 8. The Oncomine TCR Beta short-read assay was applied to DNA of cultured CD4+ T cells. Using its own MiXCR run on the PCR reads, TCRdb lists one record per CDR3 protein. The sample has around 26,000 distinct CDR3 sequences; roughly 42% are singletons. The receptor was derived from a human donor who had recovered from COVID-19. This chain uses TRBV7-2 with TRBJ2-2, with TRBD2 identical over 11 bases. The sequencing sample was made of CD4+ T cells from blood, cultured in vitro. CDR3 in amino acids: CASRTGTSGGTGELFF. Here the CDR3 DNA reads TGTGCCAGCAGGACAGGGACTAGCGGAGGGACCGGGGAGCTGTTTTTT. Drawing the rest from reference TRBV7-2 and TRBJ2-2, the complete variable domain is GAGVSQSPSNKVTEKGKDVELRCDPISGHTALYWYRQSLGQGLEFLIYFQGNSAPDKSGLPSDRFSAERTGGSVSTLTIQRTQQEDSAVYLCASRTGTSGGTGELFFGEGSRLTVL.